These T cell receptor beta chains were read from a single sample in a study of cytomegalovirus exposure and HLA in healthy donors. TCRdb's copy holds only in-frame clones and misses some; the assay was immunoSEQ multiplex PCR. There are 150,000 to 200,000 clones in the sample; roughly 71% occur only once, and around 7% lies in the top ten. The sequencing input was PBMCs. The receptors were sampled from a male donor in good health and CMV-seropositive. The CDR3 runs from the conserved cysteine through the conserved F or W. The order of the fields is clone size, CDR3 length, J gene, V gene, CDR3 protein. Some rows have no size entry. The others give once, few or many, or a class for an expanded clone.

once 11 TRBJ2-7 TRBV20-1 CSVVRGNEQYF
few 14 TRBJ2-3 TRBV5-1 CASSPGLSTDTQYF
. 15 TRBJ1-1 TRBV7-9 CASSLGGAAGTEAFF
few 12 TRBJ2-7 TRBV7-9 CASSQSGDEQYF
. 16 TRBJ2-7 TRBV29-1 CSVVLPGRGPSYEQYF
. 14 TRBJ2-7 TRBV7-9 CASSLGRGSDEQYF
. 10 TRBJ1-6 TRBV30 CAWRNGALHF
once 13 TRBJ2-7 TRBV7-2 CASSRPSSYEQYF
. 15 TRBJ1-1 TRBV9 CASSLRGEGGSEAFF
. 17 TRBJ2-1 TRBV27 CASSLYSPGQGFDEQFF
. 12 TRBJ1-2 TRBV5-1 CASTPDSYGYTF
. 14 TRBJ2-3 TRBV14 CASSQESSTDTQYF
. 12 TRBJ1-2 TRBV11-2 CASSQYNYGYTF
few 13 TRBJ1-6 TRBV2 CASSEEAHSPLHF
. 14 TRBJ2-5 TRBV7-9 CASTSAAVKETQYF
few 13 TRBJ1-1 TRBV29-1 CSVVDRINTEAFF
. 15 TRBJ1-5 TRBV7-9 CASSLDGTGDQPQHF
few 12 TRBJ2-7 TRBV19 CASSTPGREQYF
. 15 TRBJ2-2 TRBV27 CATAWGGVNTGELFF
. 14 TRBJ2-7 TRBV6-1 CASSEAGPSYEQYF
. 14 TRBJ2-7 TRBV30 CAWSVGDISYEQYF
. 14 TRBJ1-3 TRBV7-3 CTSSLGGPGNTIYF
. 17 TRBJ2-7 TRBV23-1 CASSQCPPGQHSYEQYF
. 14 TRBJ2-6 TRBV6-6 CASSRRDRGVLWTF
. 17 TRBJ2-7 TRBV7-2 CASSSRPGTRRAYEQYF
. 15 TRBJ2-5 TRBV7-2 CASSFVGDGGETQYF
. 14 TRBJ2-2 TRBV10-2 CASSEGAVAGELFF
few 13 TRBJ2-7 TRBV9 CASSGQGAYEQYF
. 14 TRBJ1-2 TRBV5-8 CASSLVEGLDGYTF
. 13 TRBJ2-7 TRBV6-5 CASRHRDAYEQYF
. 12 TRBJ1-2 TRBV10-3 CAISDRYYGYTF
few 15 TRBJ1-1 TRBV5-4 CASSITTGAYTEAFF
. 14 TRBJ2-1 TRBV2 CASTIRGPYNEQFF
. 13 TRBJ2-3 TRBV30 CAWSGTSLDTQYF
. 17 TRBJ2-5 TRBV9 CASSTSLGGRLQETQYF
. 15 TRBJ1-4 TRBV23-1 CASSPRQAAWEKLFF
. 16 TRBJ1-4 TRBV11-1 CASRRVSGTTNEKLFF
. 14 TRBJ2-1 TRBV2 CASSPGGGRNEQFF
. 14 TRBJ2-5 TRBV4-1 CASSQDGRGETQYF
once 14 TRBJ2-7 TRBV6-1 CASSAGRRGSEQYF
few 16 TRBJ1-2 TRBV5-1 CASSHPYRGRRYGYTF
. 14 TRBJ2-4 TRBV5-8 CASSRAERWNIQYF
once 14 TRBJ2-1 TRBV13 CASSSTGGNNEQFF